This T cell receptor (beta chain) was sequenced in a study of cytomegalovirus exposure and HLA in healthy donors. TCRdb keeps only in-frame clones here, not all; method: immunoSEQ multiplex PCR. The sample includes under 200,000 clones, approximately 86% of them seen just once. Study results and caveats: A list of 150 or so TCR beta chains associated with cytomegalovirus was given. A few chains tied to CMV proved CMV antigen-specific in vitro. Reported results showed that the classifier diagnosed cytomegalovirus status with high specificity and sensitivity.

As concerns this clone: Its matching antigen is unknown.

Germline values: CDR1 KGHSH, CDR2 LQKENI. Trimming left V 3 bases short and J 4 bases short, with 10 bases between. The CDR3 has 14 residues. V is TRBV18 and J is TRBJ1-3; D remains unclear. The clonotype originates from a woman aged 18 to 35 in good health and CMV-seronegative. Sequenced sample: PBMCs. The CDR3 DNA reads as TGTGCCAGCTCACCGAGGGTAGACGGAAACACCATATATTTT. Residues: CASSPRVDGNTIYF.